Below, 24 T cell receptor beta chains from the same sample are listed, as sequenced in a study of identical twins. A single record per CDR3 protein comes from TCRdb applying MiXCR to the 5' RACE reads. Of around 250,000 distinct CDR3 sequences listed, about 7% were seen once; the top ten hold around 3.4%. The same data also contributed to another study, on yellow fever vaccine responses in identical twins.

Source material: memory (CD45RO+) T cells sorted from blood. The receptor source for this set is a woman between 18 and 29 years old in good health.

The V and J genes are TRBV20-1 and TRBJ2-5, with D perhaps assigned TRBD1 or TRBD2 (5 bases each). CDR3 size: 13 residues. V lost 8 bases and J lost 4, with 17 bases in between. CDR1 is DFQATT and CDR2 is SNEGSKA in the germline V gene (reference sequence). The CDR3 region has the DNA TGCAGTAAAACCGGGACCTACCGAGAGACCCAGTACTTC. Protein product: CSKTGTYRETQYF.

In this sample, this clonotype turned up many times. The chain employs TRBV12-3 or TRBV12-4 and TRBJ2-7, with unresolved D. This CDR3 region has 15 residues. The germline V and J ends were trimmed by 1 base and 0 bases, with 10 bases remaining between them. CDR3 loop: CASSLEYYDSYEQYF. CDR3 sequence (DNA): TGTGCCAGCAGTTTAGAATACTACGACTCCTACGAGCAGTACTTC.

This clonotype has ten or more counts. This chain uses TRBV12-3 or TRBV12-4 with TRBJ2-2; TRBD2 matches at 7 bases. The CDR3 consists of 15 residues. J lost 5 bases, V lost 7 bases, and 10 bases had no gene match. The CDR3 sequence is CASIGRTSATGELFF. CDR3 DNA: TGTGCCAGCATCGGTCGCACTAGCGCAACCGGGGAGCTGTTTTTT.

The sample holds a few counts of this clonotype. The chain carries TRBV7-9 and TRBJ2-1, with 11 nucleotides matching TRBD2. CDR3 length: 13 amino acids. With V trimmed by 8 bases and J by 12 bases, 9 bases remained unmatched. The germline CDR1 and CDR2 sequences are SEHNR and FQNEAQ (reference sequence). In DNA form, the CDR3 reads TGTGCCAGCCGAGAACTAGCGGGAGAGGGGCAGTTCTTC. It is translated as CASRELAGEGQFF.

The genes are TRBV6-1 and TRBJ1-1; the D is unclear. V lost 5 bases to trimming and J lost 5 bases, with 18 bases between them. Per germline, CDR1 MNHNS and CDR2 SASEGT. The CDR3 spans 15 residues. The CDR3 here is CASSNTYPSGTEAFF. The DNA for the CDR3 is TGTGCCAGCAGTAATACTTATCCATCGGGGACTGAAGCTTTCTTT.

The chain links TRBV7-9 to TRBJ1-6; D perhaps matches TRBD1 (5 bases). The CDR3 length is 14 residues. Germline V gene sequence: CDR1 SEHNR, CDR2 FQNEAQ (reference sequence). V shed 2 bases and J shed 9 bases, with 11 bases lying between them. The CDR3 bases are TGTGCCAGCAGCTTATCAGGGCAGGGTTCACCCCTCCACTTT. As protein: CASSLSGQGSPLHF.

This clonotype has just a few counts. V is TRBV7-9 and J is TRBJ2-2; D may be TRBD1 or TRBD2 (6 bases each). Germline V gives CDR1 SEHNR, CDR2 FQNEAQ (reference sequence). The CDR3 is made up of 16 amino acids. The germline V and J ends were trimmed by 5 bases and 1 base, with 14 bases remaining between them. The CDR3 DNA reads as TGTGCCAGCAGCCCTTTGGGGGGCGGGAACACCGGGGAGCTGTTTTTT. The encoded protein is CASSPLGGGNTGELFF.

This clonotype was detected ten times or more. The genes are TRBV20-1 and TRBJ2-7; possible D gene TRBD2, 7 bases. The length of the CDR3 is 15 residues. The V gene lost 5 bases and the J gene lost 0 bases, with 17 bases spanning the gap. Germline loops: CDR1 DFQATT, CDR2 SNEGSKA (reference sequence). CDR3 sequence reads: CSAQRAGAGSYEQYV. CDR3 coding DNA: TGCAGTGCTCAGCGGGCGGGGGCGGGCTCCTACGAGCAGTACGTC.

This clonotype was recorded a few times. The V and J genes are TRBV7-9 and TRBJ1-1, with a tentative D call TRBD1 (6 bases). Trimming left V 1 base short and J 4 bases short, with 16 bases between. CDR3 length: 16 residues. Germline V lookup: CDR1 SEHNR, CDR2 FQNEAQ (reference sequence). The CDR3 DNA reads as TGTGCCAGCAGCTTAGTCCCCTCACAGGGCACCACTGAAGCTTTCTTT. Amino acids: CASSLVPSQGTTEAFF.

This clonotype was seen a handful of times. J is TRBJ2-5 and V is TRBV5-1; 7 positions match TRBD1. There are 15 residues in the CDR3. Trimming took 4 bases from V and 4 from J; bases not matched to a gene: 10. The germline V gene encodes CDR1 SGHRS and CDR2 YFSETQ. The CDR3 protein is CASSAEQGPGETQYF. In DNA form, the CDR3 reads TGCGCCAGCAGCGCCGAACAGGGGCCTGGAGAGACCCAGTACTTC.

V usage is TRBV24-1 and J usage is TRBJ1-1, with no clear D. Germline values: CDR1 KGHDR, CDR2 SFDVKD. The CDR3 covers 13 residues. The germline V and J ends were trimmed by 4 bases and 8 bases, with 13 bases remaining between them. The CDR3 bases are TGTGCCACCAGTGACCTGACTAGTTCAGAAGCTTTCTTT. It specifies CATSDLTSSEAFF.

This clonotype was observed a handful of times. V gene TRBV7-2 combines with J gene TRBJ2-7; D is unclear. The length of the CDR3 is 11 residues. The germline gives CDR1 SGHTA, CDR2 FQGNSA. The V and J ends lost 3 bases and 5 bases respectively, with 5 bases between them. CDR3 DNA: TGTACCAGCAGCTTTTCCCACGAGCAGTACTTC. Translated, it gives CTSSFSHEQYF.

This clonotype was detected many times. The chain recombines TRBV25-1 with TRBJ1-5; D is perhaps TRBD1 (6 bases). The V gene lost 3 bases and the J gene lost 3 bases, with 9 bases spanning the gap. The CDR3 sequence is 14 residues long. Germline V lookup: CDR1 MGHDK, CDR2 SYGVNS. This chain's CDR3 is CASSETGYNQPQHF. Written as DNA, the CDR3 is TGTGCCAGCAGTGAGACAGGTTACAATCAGCCCCAGCATTTT.

This clonotype showed up many times. The gene calls are TRBV12-3 or TRBV12-4 and TRBJ1-6; 7 bases align to TRBD1. V gave up 1 base and J gave up 6 bases; unmatched junction bases: 3. The CDR3 totals 15 residues. CDR3 coding DNA: TGTGCCAGCAGTTTAGACGGGACAGTTAATTCACCCCTCCACTTT. Encoded protein: CASSLDGTVNSPLHF.

This chain uses TRBV28 with TRBJ2-1; D remains ambiguous. This CDR3 contains 12 residues. Trimming removed 6 bases at V and 10 bases at J, with 13 bases between. CDR1 is MDHEN, CDR2 SYDVKM, per germline. The CDR3 loop is CASSQAGWEQFF. The DNA for the CDR3 is TGTGCCAGCAGCCAGGCTGGCTGGGAGCAGTTCTTC.

In this sample, this clonotype turned up a few times. The chain couples TRBV10-3 to TRBJ2-1; possible D gene TRBD2, 6 bases. The CDR3 sequence is 14 residues long. Trimming left V 3 bases short and J 10 bases short, with 16 bases between. Germline assignment: CDR1 ENHRY and CDR2 SYGVKD. Written as DNA, the CDR3 is TGTGCCATCAGTGACGGTATGGAGGGAGGAGAGCAGTTCTTC. As protein: CAISDGMEGGEQFF.

Many counts were recorded for this clonotype. The J gene is TRBJ2-3, the V gene TRBV7-8, with a possible D match to TRBD2 (5 bases). CDR1 SGHVS and CDR2 FQNEAQ come from the germline V gene. Trimming stripped 1 base from V and 6 bases from J, with 14 bases between. The CDR3 totals 15 residues. The CDR3 sequence: CASSLGPGSWDTQYF. Here the CDR3 DNA reads TGTGCCAGCAGCTTAGGTCCTGGGAGCTGGGATACGCAGTATTTT.

This clonotype was counted ten times or more. Here the CDR3 reads CASSLFSDYEQYV. CDR3 DNA sequence: TGTGCCAGCAGCTTATTTAGCGACTACGAGCAGTACGTC. The chain uses TRBV7-6 and TRBJ2-7; D is perhaps TRBD2 (5 bases). Germline assignment: CDR1 SGHVS and CDR2 FNYEAQ. CDR3 length equals 13 residues. Trimming took off 2 bases at V and 3 bases at J, with 8 bases between the two ends.

The sample holds a few counts of this clonotype. The chain employs TRBV18 and TRBJ2-4; 11 bases align to TRBD1. The CDR3 runs to 17 residues. The V gene's germline CDR1 is KGHSH and CDR2 LQKENI. Losses at the gene ends were 1 base for V and 7 bases for J; bases not matched to a gene: 9. CDR3 sequence: CASSPRGQGAGQNIQYF. The CDR3 nucleotides are TGTGCCAGCTCACCACGAGGACAGGGGGCAGGACAGAACATTCAGTACTTC.

This clonotype was picked up a small number of times. The chain uses TRBV18 and TRBJ1-2; D remains ambiguous. The CDR3 is 13 residues long. CDR1 KGHSH and CDR2 LQKENI come from the germline V gene. Trimming pared 3 bases from V and 3 bases from J, leaving 8 bases between. The CDR3 bases are TGTGCCAGCTCACCGGAGACTTACTATGGCTACACCTTC. Translated, it gives CASSPETYYGYTF.

The rearrangement links TRBV28 to TRBJ1-4; D is possibly TRBD1 (5 bases). CDR1 MDHEN and CDR2 SYDVKM come from the germline V gene. This CDR3 comprises 15 residues. The V end was cut by 5 bases, the J end by 10 bases, with 20 bases between. Here the CDR3 reads CASSGTLGHYRKLFF. CDR3 coding DNA: TGTGCCAGCAGTGGCACCTTGGGGCATTATCGAAAACTGTTTTTT.

Only a few counts were recorded for this clonotype. The chain has TRBV20-1 and TRBJ1-1; TRBD1 matches at 7 bases. The V gene's germline CDR1 is DFQATT and CDR2 SNEGSKA (reference sequence). The CDR3 sequence is 12 residues long. J lost 5 bases, V lost 6 bases, and 6 bases had no gene match. This CDR3 is CSARQGWTEAFF. The CDR3 nucleotides are TGCAGTGCGAGACAGGGTTGGACTGAAGCTTTCTTT.

A few counts support this clonotype. CDR3 sequence reads: CASSLRSGGGLVRRAYF. CDR3 nucleotide sequence: TGTGCCAGCAGCCTCCGCTCCGGGGGGGGGCTGGTACGCAGGGCCTATTTT. The V and J genes are TRBV11-2 and TRBJ2-3; 8 nucleotides match TRBD2. Germline lookup yields CDR1 SGHAT and CDR2 FQNNGV. This CDR3 spans 17 amino acids. Losses at the gene ends were 5 bases for V and 15 bases for J; bases not matched to a gene: 25.

This clonotype has a handful of counts. V and J are TRBV2 and TRBJ2-5; 10 bases are a match to TRBD1. The CDR3 is made up of 15 amino acids. With V trimmed by 8 bases and J by 10 bases, 16 bases remained unmatched. Germline V gene lookup returns CDR1 SNHLY and CDR2 FYNNEI. The CDR3 nucleotides are TGTGCCAGCGCAAGTCCCGGGACAGGGGCACGAGACCAGTACTTC. As protein: CASASPGTGARDQYF.